Listed here are 21 T cell receptor beta chains from one sample, sequenced in a study of PD-1 blockade in classical Hodgkin lymphoma. Data came from immunoSEQ multiplex PCR; TCRdb stores just in-frame clones and leaves some out. The profile shows some 100,000 clones, roughly 89% of them singletons. Autologous stem cell transplantation was followed by relapse in every patient, and brentuximab vedotin exposure varied. Specimen: peripheral blood mononuclear cells (PBMCs), collected before the second cycle of nivolumab. These receptors were obtained from a human donor with classical Hodgkin lymphoma.

As DNA, the CDR3 is TGCGCCAGCAGCCAGAGACAGGTAACAGATACGCAGTATTTT. Protein: CASSQRQVTDTQYF. This rearrangement joins TRBV5-1 to TRBJ2-3; tentatively, D is TRBD1 (6 bases). V lost 4 bases and J 3 bases, leaving 12 bases between the germline ends. From germline, CDR1 is SGHRS and CDR2 YFSETQ. The CDR3 runs 14 residues.

The genes are TRBV5-4 and TRBJ1-6; a possible D gene is TRBD1 (5 bases). V was pared by 0 bases and J by 8 bases, with 9 bases between. This CDR3 spans 14 amino acids. Germline CDR1 reads SGHNT; CDR2 reads YYREEE (reference sequence). CDR3: CASSLGREDSPLHF. CDR3 nucleotide sequence: TGTGCCAGCAGCTTGGGCAGGGAGGATTCACCCCTCCACTTT.

The chain employs TRBV7-2 and TRBJ1-2; D uncertain. V gave up 5 bases and J gave up 4 bases, with 26 bases separating them. Germline values: CDR1 SGHTA, CDR2 FQGNSA. CDR3 length: 18 amino acids. The CDR3 is CASSRQETGLIEFYGYTF. DNA for the CDR3: TGTGCCAGCAGCAGGCAGGAGACCGGCCTTATAGAGTTCTATGGCTACACCTTC.

This clone counts as medium-sized. The chain links TRBV5-6 to TRBJ1-1; D is unresolved. V was clipped by 5 bases and J by 4 bases, with 12 bases between them. Germline V lookup: CDR1 SGHDT, CDR2 YYEEEE. The CDR3 sequence is 13 residues long. The CDR3 spells CASSFFSSTEAFF. CDR3 nucleotides: TGTGCCAGCAGTTTTTTTTCATCCACTGAAGCTTTCTTT.

The V and J genes are TRBV4-1 and TRBJ2-4, with D perhaps TRBD1 (6 bases). CDR1 is MGHRA and CDR2 is YSYEKL in the germline V gene. V lost 0 bases and J 4 bases, leaving 10 bases between the germline ends. The CDR3 runs to 15 residues. CDR3 residues: CASSQEGQGKNIQYF. The CDR3 coding sequence is TGCGCCAGCAGCCAAGAGGGGCAGGGGAAAAACATTCAGTACTTC.

The V call is TRBV6-5, the J call TRBJ2-1; 10 nucleotides match TRBD2. Germline CDR1 reads MNHEY; CDR2 reads SVGAGI. V was pared by 7 bases and J by 10 bases, with 10 bases of the junction left unmatched. This CDR3 region has 14 residues. The CDR3 sequence: CASTDLAGVGEQFF. In DNA, the CDR3 is TGTGCCAGCACGGATCTAGCGGGGGTAGGGGAGCAGTTCTTC.

The rearrangement joins TRBV15 to TRBJ1-2; 7 nucleotides align to TRBD1. In germline, CDR1 is LNHNV, CDR2 YYDKDF (reference sequence). The CDR3 extends over 15 amino acids. The V gene end was trimmed by 4 bases and the J gene end by 0 bases; junction bases not matched to a gene: 5. The CDR3 nucleotides are TGTGCCACCAGCAAAGGCAGGGGGGCTAACTATGGCTACACCTTC. As protein: CATSKGRGANYGYTF.

The rearrangement uses TRBV6-6 and TRBJ1-5; 12 bases are a match to TRBD1. V dropped 5 bases and J dropped 6; count of bases not matched to a gene: 8. Germline V lookup: CDR1 MNHNY, CDR2 SVGAGI (reference sequence). The CDR3 has 16 amino acids. CDR3 DNA: TGTGCCAGCAGTCCTACGGGACAGGGGGCGGCTCAGCCCCAGCATTTT. Translation: CASSPTGQGAAQPQHF.

The gene calls are TRBV5-1 and TRBJ2-1; TRBD1 is a possible D gene (5 bases). The CDR3 runs to 14 residues. CDR1 and CDR2 from the germline V gene are SGHRS and YFSETQ. V lost 0 bases, J lost 2 bases, and 6 bases lay in between. CDR3 amino acids: CASSLGQTYNEQFF. DNA of the CDR3: TGCGCCAGCAGCTTGGGACAGACCTACAATGAGCAGTTCTTC.

This clone was seen only once. The chain has TRBV7-9 and TRBJ2-5; D tentatively fits TRBD1 or TRBD2 (5 bases each). Trimming took 2 bases from V and 4 from J, leaving 17 bases between them. CDR3 size: 16 residues. Germline V lookup: CDR1 SEHNR, CDR2 FQNEAQ (reference sequence). CDR3 nucleotides: TGTGCCAGCAGCTTACGGGGCCTCGCGCCTACAGAGACCCAGTACTTC. As protein: CASSLRGLAPTETQYF.

The V gene is TRBV2, the J gene TRBJ2-7; the match to TRBD2 covers 8 bases. Germline loops: CDR1 SNHLY, CDR2 FYNNEI. The CDR3 has 11 residues. Germline trimming cut 10 bases from V and 6 bases from J; bases unmatched to any gene: 5. CDR3 loop: CATGGEAEQYF. CDR3 nucleotides: TGTGCCACCGGGGGGGAGGCCGAGCAGTACTTC.

V is TRBV2 and J is TRBJ2-3; D not certain. Germline CDR1 SNHLY, CDR2 FYNNEI. V was clipped by 7 bases and J by 5 bases, with 4 bases between them. The CDR3 is made up of 10 amino acids. The CDR3 nucleotides are TGTGCCAGCATCCAAGATACGCAGTATTTT. Protein: CASIQDTQYF. The whole variable domain, filled in from reference TRBV2 and TRBJ2-3, reads EPEVTQTPSHQVTQMGQEVILRCVPISNHLYFYWYRQILGQKVEFLVSFYNNEISEKSEIFDDQFSVERPDGSNFTLKIRSTKLEDSAMYFCASIQDTQYFGPGTRLTVL.

Written as DNA, the CDR3 is TGTGCCTGGAGTCCTCTGAACACTGAAGCTTTCTTT. It is translated as CAWSPLNTEAFF. This chain uses TRBV30 with TRBJ1-1; D not certain. V dropped 2 bases and J dropped 0 bases, with 4 bases sitting between them. Germline CDR1 is GTSNPN and CDR2 is SVGIG (reference sequence). The CDR3 has 12 residues.

The chain recombines TRBV21-1 with TRBJ1-1; TRBD1, the table's D call, lacks a check against the DNA. TRBV21-1 is given as a pseudogene. CDR3 length equals 14 residues. The CDR3 spells CASSKGQGRTEAFF. DNA of the CDR3: TGTGCCAGCAGCAAAGGACAGGGTCGGACTGAAGCTTTCTTT.

The count of this clone is one. V usage is TRBV5-1 and J usage is TRBJ2-7, with D possibly TRBD1 on 6 matching bases. Germline V CDR1 and CDR2: SGHRS, YFSETQ. The CDR3 length is 12 residues. V gave up 4 bases and J gave up 3 bases, with 8 bases separating them. For the CDR3, the DNA is TGCGCCAGCAGCCCGGACAGCTACGAGCAGTACTTC. This sequence encodes CASSPDSYEQYF.

This clone has a single count. This rearrangement joins TRBV27 to TRBJ2-3, with D unresolved. This CDR3 has 13 amino acids. The germline CDR1 and CDR2 sequences are MNHEY and SMNVEV (reference sequence). V gave up 4 bases and J gave up 1 base, with 6 bases separating them. This CDR3 is CASSSVRTDTQYF. CDR3 sequence (DNA): TGTGCCAGCAGTTCCGTCCGCACAGATACGCAGTATTTT.

This clone is a singleton in its sample. The chain recombines TRBV9 with TRBJ1-2; 8 bases line up with TRBD1. The CDR3 has 14 amino acids. The V gene's germline CDR1 is SGDLS and CDR2 YYNGEE. The junction had 5 bases not matched to a gene; V was cut back by 4 bases and J by 3 bases. The CDR3 region is CASSPSTGDYGYTF. DNA of the CDR3: TGTGCCAGCAGCCCTTCGACAGGGGACTATGGCTACACCTTC.

The chain is built from TRBV5-1 and TRBJ2-3; 7 bases line up with TRBD1. V was pared by 4 bases and J by 0 bases, with 14 bases of the junction left unmatched. Looked up from germline, CDR1 is SGHRS and CDR2 is YFSETQ. The CDR3 has 18 residues. For the CDR3, the DNA is TGCGCCAGCAGCCCCGAGGCCATGACAGGGATGAGCACAGATACGCAGTATTTT. Amino acid sequence: CASSPEAMTGMSTDTQYF.

The chain links TRBV7-6 to TRBJ1-1; D gene uncertain. The V and J ends lost 1 base and 4 bases respectively, with 7 bases between them. This CDR3 has 13 amino acids. Germline CDR1 and CDR2: SGHVS and FNYEAQ. Here the CDR3 reads CASSLGGATEAFF. CDR3 sequence (DNA): TGTGCCAGCAGCTTAGGGGGAGCCACTGAAGCTTTCTTT.

The V and J genes are TRBV11-2 and TRBJ1-4, with 10 nucleotides matching TRBD1. CDR1 is SGHAT and CDR2 is FQNNGV in the germline V gene. V shed 4 bases, J shed 3 bases, and the junction held 5 bases outside the gene matches. This CDR3 region has 16 residues. CDR3 sequence (DNA): TGTGCCAGCAGCTCGGGACAGGGGAGGGCTAATGAAAAACTGTTTTTT. Translated: CASSSGQGRANEKLFF.

This sequence joins TRBV5-1 and TRBJ1-2; unclear D gene. This CDR3 region has 12 residues. Between the trimmed V and J ends, which lost 4 bases and 4 bases, there was a span of 8 bases. CDR1 is SGHRS, CDR2 YFSETQ, per germline. The CDR3 here is CASSPPPYGYTF. As DNA, the CDR3 is TGCGCCAGCAGCCCCCCTCCCTATGGCTACACCTTC.